The T cell receptor (beta chain) described here comes from a study of beta chain features in type 1 diabetes. The study's findings and limits: When VDJ junctions were examined, type 1 diabetes patients showed fewer insertions and more deletions. Researchers report that Type 1 diabetes patients had moderately but significantly shorter TCRB CDR3s across all four CD4+ subsets.

Unmatched junction bases numbered 7, after V lost 0 bases and J lost 6 bases. From germline, CDR1 is SGHTA and CDR2 FQGTGA. This CDR3 comprises 16 residues. The authors reverse transcribed all of the isolated RNA, so sequencing captured expressed TCRB transcripts. Assay: immunoSEQ multiplex PCR; the TCRdb copy retains only in-frame clones and omits some. Here the sample spans 500,000 to 800,000 clones, around 12% being singletons. Naive, central memory, regulatory and stem cell-like memory cells within the CD4+ compartment were sorted using CD45RO/CCR7/CD25/CD127/CD95/CD27. Notes on this clone: Its specificity is unknown.

Input material: naive CD4+ T cells from blood. The origin of this receptor is a man between 25 and 39 years old with type 1 diabetes. This chain connects TRBV7-3 to TRBJ2-4; the match to TRBD1 covers 8 bases. CDR3 sequence: CASSLTVRGPLNIQYF. As DNA, the CDR3 is TGTGCCAGCAGCTTAACGGTCAGGGGGCCGTTAAACATTCAGTACTTC.